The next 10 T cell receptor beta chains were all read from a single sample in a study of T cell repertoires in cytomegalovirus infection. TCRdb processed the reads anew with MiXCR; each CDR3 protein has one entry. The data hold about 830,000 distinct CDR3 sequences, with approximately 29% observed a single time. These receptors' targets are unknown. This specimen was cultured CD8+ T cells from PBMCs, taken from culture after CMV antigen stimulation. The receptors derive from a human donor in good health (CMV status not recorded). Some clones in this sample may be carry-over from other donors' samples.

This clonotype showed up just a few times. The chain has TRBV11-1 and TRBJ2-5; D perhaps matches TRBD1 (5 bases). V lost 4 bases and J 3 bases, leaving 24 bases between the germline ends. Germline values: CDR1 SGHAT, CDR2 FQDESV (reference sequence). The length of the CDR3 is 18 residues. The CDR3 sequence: CASSSGTVGRTKKETQYF. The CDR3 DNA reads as TGTGCCAGCAGCTCCGGCACGGTCGGCAGGACAAAAAAAGAGACCCAGTACTTC.

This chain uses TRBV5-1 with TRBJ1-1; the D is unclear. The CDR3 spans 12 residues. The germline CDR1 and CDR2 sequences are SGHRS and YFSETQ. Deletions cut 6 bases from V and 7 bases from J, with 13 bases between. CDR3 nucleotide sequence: TGCGCCAGCAATCGAGGATCGGGTGAAGCTTTCTTT. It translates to CASNRGSGEAFF.

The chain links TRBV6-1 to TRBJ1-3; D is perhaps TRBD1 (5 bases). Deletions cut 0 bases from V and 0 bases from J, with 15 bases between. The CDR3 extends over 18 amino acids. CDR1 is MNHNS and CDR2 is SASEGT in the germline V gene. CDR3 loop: CASSEAGAETISGNTIYF. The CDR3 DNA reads TGTGCCAGCAGTGAAGCAGGGGCTGAAACTATCTCTGGAAACACCATATATTTT.

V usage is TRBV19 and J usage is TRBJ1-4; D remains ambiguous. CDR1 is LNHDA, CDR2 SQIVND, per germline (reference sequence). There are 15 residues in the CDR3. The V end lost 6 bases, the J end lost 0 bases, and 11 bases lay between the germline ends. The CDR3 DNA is TGTGCCAGTAGGATTTATACATCAACTAATGAAAAACTGTTTTTT. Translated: CASRIYTSTNEKLFF. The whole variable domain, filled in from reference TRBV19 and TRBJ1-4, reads DGGITQSPKYLFRKEGQNVTLSCEQNLNHDAMYWYRQDPGQGLRLIYYSQIVNDFQKGDIAEGYSVSREKKESFPLTVTSAQKNPTAFYLCASRIYTSTNEKLFFGSGTQLSVL.

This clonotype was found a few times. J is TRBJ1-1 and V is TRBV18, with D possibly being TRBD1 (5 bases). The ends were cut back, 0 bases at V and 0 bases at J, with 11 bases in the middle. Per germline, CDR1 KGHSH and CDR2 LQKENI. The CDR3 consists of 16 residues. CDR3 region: CASSPPPGALNTEAFF. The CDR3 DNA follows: TGTGCCAGCTCACCACCGCCCGGGGCCCTGAACACTGAAGCTTTCTTT.

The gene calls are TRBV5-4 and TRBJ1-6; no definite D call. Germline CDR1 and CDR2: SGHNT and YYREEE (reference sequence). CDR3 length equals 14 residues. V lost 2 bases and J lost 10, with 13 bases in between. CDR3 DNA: TGTGCCAGCAGCTTCGGTAGGGTGGGGTCACCCCTCCACTTT. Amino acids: CASSFGRVGSPLHF.

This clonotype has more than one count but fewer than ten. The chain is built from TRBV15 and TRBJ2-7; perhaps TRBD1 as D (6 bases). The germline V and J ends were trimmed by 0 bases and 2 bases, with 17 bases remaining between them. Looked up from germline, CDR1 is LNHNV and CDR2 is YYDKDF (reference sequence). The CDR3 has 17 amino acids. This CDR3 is CATSRDRGQGRPYEQYF. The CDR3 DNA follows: TGTGCCACCAGCAGAGATCGGGGACAAGGAAGACCCTACGAGCAGTACTTC.

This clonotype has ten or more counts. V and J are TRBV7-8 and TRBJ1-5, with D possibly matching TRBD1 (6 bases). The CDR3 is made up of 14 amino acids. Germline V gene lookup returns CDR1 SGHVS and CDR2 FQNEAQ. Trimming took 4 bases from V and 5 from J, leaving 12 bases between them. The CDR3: CASSYDRSYQPQHF. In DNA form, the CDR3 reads TGTGCCAGCAGCTACGACAGGAGTTATCAGCCCCAGCATTTT. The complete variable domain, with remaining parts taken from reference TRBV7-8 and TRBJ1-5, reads GAGVSQSPRYKVAKRGQDVALRCDPISGHVSLFWYQQALGQGPEFLTYFQNEAQLDKSGLPSDRFFAERPEGSVSTLKIQRTQQEDSAVYLCASSYDRSYQPQHFGDGTRLSIL.

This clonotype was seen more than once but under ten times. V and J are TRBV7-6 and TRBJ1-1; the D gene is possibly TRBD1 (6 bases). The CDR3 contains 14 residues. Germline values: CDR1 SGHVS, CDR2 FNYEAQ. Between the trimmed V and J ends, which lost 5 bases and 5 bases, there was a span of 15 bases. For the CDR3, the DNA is TGTGCCAGCAGCGCCGGTGGAGGGGGGACTGAAGCTTTCTTT. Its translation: CASSAGGGGTEAFF.

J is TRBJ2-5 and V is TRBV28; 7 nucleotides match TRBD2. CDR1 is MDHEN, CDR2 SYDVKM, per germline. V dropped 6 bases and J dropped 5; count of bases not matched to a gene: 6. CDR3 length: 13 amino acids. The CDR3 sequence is CASSLGGMETQYF. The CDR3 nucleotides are TGTGCCAGCAGCTTGGGGGGGATGGAGACCCAGTACTTC.